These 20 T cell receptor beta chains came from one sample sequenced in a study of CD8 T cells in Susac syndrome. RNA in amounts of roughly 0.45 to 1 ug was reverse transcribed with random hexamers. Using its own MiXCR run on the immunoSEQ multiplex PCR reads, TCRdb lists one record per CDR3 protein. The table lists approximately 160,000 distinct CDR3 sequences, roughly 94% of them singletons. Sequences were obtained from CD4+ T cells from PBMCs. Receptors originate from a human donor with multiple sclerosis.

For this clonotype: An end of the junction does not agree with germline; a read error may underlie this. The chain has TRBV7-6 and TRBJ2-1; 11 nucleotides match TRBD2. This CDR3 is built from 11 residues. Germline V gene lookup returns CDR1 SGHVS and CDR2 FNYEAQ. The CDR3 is CASSSSGRLIF. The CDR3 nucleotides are TGTGCCAGCAGCTCTAGCGGGAGGTTAATCTTC.

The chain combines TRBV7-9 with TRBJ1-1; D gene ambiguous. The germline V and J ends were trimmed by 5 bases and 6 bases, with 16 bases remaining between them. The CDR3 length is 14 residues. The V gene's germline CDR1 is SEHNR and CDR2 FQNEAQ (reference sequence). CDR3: CASSHTLSEPEAFF. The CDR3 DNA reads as TGTGCCAGCAGCCACACTCTCTCGGAGCCTGAAGCTTTCTTT.

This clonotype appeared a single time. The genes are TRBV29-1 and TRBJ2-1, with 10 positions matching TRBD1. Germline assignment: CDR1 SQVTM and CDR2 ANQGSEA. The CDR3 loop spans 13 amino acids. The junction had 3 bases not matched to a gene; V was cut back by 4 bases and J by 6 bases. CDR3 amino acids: CSVVRTGGNEQFF. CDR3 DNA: TGCAGCGTTGTTAGGACAGGGGGCAATGAGCAGTTCTTC.

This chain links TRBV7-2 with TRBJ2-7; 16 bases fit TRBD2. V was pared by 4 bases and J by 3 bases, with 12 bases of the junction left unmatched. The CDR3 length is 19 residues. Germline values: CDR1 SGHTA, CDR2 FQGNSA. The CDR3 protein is CASSWVPGLAGGLFYEQYF. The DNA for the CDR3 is TGTGCCAGCAGCTGGGTACCGGGACTAGCGGGAGGGCTTTTCTACGAGCAGTACTTC.

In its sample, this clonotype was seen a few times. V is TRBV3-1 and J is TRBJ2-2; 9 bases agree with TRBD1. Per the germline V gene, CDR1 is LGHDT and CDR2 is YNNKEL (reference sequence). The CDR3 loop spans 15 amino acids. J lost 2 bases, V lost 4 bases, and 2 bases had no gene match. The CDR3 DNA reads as TGTGCCAGCAGCCGGGGACAGGGTAACACCGGGGAGCTGTTTTTT. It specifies CASSRGQGNTGELFF.

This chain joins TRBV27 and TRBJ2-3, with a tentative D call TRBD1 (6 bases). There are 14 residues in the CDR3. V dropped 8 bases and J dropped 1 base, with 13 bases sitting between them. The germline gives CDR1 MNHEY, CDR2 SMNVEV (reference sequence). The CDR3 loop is CASVRAGGTDTQYF. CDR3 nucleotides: TGTGCCAGCGTGAGAGCAGGGGGCACAGATACGCAGTATTTT.

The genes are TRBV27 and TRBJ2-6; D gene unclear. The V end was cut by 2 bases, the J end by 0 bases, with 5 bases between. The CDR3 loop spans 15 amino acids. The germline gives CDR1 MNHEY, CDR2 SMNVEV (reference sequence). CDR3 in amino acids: CASSLMISGANVLTF. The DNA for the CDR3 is TGTGCCAGCAGTTTAATGATCTCTGGGGCCAACGTCCTGACTTTC.

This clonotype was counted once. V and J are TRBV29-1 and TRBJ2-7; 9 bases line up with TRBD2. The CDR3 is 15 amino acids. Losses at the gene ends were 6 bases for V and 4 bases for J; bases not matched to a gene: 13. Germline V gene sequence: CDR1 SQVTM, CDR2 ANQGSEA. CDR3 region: CSVESRLAASYEQYF. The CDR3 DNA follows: TGCAGCGTCGAATCTCGACTAGCGGCTTCTTACGAGCAGTACTTC.

The CDR3, as DNA: TGCGCCAGCAGCCACTCGACAGGGGACGAGACCCAGTACTTC. It yields the protein CASSHSTGDETQYF. The chain uses TRBV5-1 and TRBJ2-5; 8 nucleotides agree with TRBD1. The CDR3 contains 14 residues. Germline assignment: CDR1 SGHRS and CDR2 YFSETQ. Trimming cost V 4 bases and J 5 bases; bases outside gene matches: 7.

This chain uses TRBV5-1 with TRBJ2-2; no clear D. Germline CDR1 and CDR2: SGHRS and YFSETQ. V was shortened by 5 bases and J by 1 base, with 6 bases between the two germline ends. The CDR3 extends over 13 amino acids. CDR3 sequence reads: CASRSENTGELFF. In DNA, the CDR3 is TGCGCCAGCAGGTCCGAGAACACCGGGGAGCTGTTTTTT. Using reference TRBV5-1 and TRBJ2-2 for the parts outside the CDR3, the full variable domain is KAGVTQTPRYLIKTRGQQVTLSCSPISGHRSVSWYQQTPGQGLQFLFEYFSETQRNKGNFPGRFSGRQFSNSRSEMNVSTLELGDSALYLCASRSENTGELFFGEGSRLTVL.

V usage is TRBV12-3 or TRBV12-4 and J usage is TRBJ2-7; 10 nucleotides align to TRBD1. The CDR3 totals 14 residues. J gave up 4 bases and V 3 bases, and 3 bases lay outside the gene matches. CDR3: CASSFGQGEYEQYF. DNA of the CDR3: TGTGCCAGCAGTTTCGGACAGGGGGAATACGAGCAGTACTTC.

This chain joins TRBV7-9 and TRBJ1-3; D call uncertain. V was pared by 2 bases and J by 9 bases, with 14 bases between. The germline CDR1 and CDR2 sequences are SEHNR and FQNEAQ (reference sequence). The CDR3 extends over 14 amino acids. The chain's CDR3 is CASSLLAADGTIYF. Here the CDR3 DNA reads TGTGCCAGCAGCTTACTGGCAGCGGATGGCACCATATATTTT.

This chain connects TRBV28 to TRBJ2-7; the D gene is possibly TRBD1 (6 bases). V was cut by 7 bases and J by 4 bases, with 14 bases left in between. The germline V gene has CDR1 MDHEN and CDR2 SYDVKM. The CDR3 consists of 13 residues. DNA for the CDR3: TGTGCCAGCACCCCCTCAGGGGTGTACGAGCAGTACTTC. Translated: CASTPSGVYEQYF.

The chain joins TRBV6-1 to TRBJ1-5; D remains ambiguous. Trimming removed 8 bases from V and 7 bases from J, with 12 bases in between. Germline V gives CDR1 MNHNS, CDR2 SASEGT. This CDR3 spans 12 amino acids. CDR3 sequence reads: CASGRLKQPQHF. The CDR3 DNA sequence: TGTGCCAGCGGCAGGTTAAAACAGCCCCAGCATTTT.

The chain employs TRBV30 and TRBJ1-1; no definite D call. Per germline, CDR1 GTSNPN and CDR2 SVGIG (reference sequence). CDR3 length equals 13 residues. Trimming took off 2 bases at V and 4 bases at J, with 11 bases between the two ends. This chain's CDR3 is CAWSLGSTTEAFF. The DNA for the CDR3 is TGTGCCTGGAGTCTGGGGAGTACCACTGAAGCTTTCTTT.

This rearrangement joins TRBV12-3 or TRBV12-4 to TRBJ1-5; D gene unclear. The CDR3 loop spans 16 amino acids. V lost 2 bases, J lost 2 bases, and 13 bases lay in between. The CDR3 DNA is TGTGCCAGCAGTTTAACGGGTGGTCCGGGCAATCAGCCCCAGCATTTT. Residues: CASSLTGGPGNQPQHF.

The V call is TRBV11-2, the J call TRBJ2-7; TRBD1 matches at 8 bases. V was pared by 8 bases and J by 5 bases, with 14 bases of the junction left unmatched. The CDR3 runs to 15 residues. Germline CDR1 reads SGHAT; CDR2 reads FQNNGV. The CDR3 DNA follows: TGTGCCAGCGGTCCGAGTTGGACAGGGTTGGACGAGCAGTACTTC. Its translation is CASGPSWTGLDEQYF.

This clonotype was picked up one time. The CDR3 DNA follows: TGTGCCAGCAGCCCGACTTTAGCGGGAGCACTGGGGGAGCAGTACTTC. Its protein product is CASSPTLAGALGEQYF. The chain employs TRBV12-3 or TRBV12-4 and TRBJ2-7; 9 positions match TRBD2. There are 16 residues in the CDR3. The J segment lost 7 bases and the V segment lost 6 bases, leaving 16 bases of the junction unmatched.

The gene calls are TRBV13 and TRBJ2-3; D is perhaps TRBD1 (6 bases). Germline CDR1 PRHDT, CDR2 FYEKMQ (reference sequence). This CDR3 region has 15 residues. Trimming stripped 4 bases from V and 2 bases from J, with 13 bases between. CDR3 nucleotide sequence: TGTGCCAGCAGCTCCAGGGGAGTCCCCACAGATACGCAGTATTTT. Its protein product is CASSSRGVPTDTQYF.

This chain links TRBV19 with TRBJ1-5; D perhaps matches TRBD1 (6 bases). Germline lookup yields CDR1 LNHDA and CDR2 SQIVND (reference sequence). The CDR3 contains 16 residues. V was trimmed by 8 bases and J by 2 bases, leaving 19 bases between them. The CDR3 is CASRKGGAGGNQPQHF. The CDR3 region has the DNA TGTGCCAGTCGCAAGGGCGGGGCAGGGGGCAATCAGCCCCAGCATTTT.